The 29 T cell receptor beta chains below were found in one sample sequenced in a study of cytomegalovirus exposure and HLA in healthy donors. The PCR used 60 Vbeta and 13 Jbeta primers. TCRdb's table, derived via immunoSEQ multiplex PCR, lists solely in-frame clones and lacks some. The table shows over 150,000 clones, with 77% occurring only once. Sequencing was performed on PBMCs. The receptors here all came from a man aged 25-45 years in good health and CMV-seropositive.

The rearrangement uses TRBV5-1 and TRBJ2-6; D call uncertain. The CDR3 has 15 residues. CDR1 and CDR2 (germline): SGHRS, YFSETQ. V was pared by 4 bases and J by 1 base, with 9 bases between. CDR3 in DNA: TGCGCCAGCAGCCCCGAGTCTTCTGGGGCCAACGTCCTGACTTTC. Its protein is CASSPESSGANVLTF.

This clone was seen only a few times. This sequence joins TRBV7-9 and TRBJ1-4, with D hard to call. The CDR3 runs to 15 residues. V shed 1 base and J shed 0 bases, with 6 bases lying between them. Germline V CDR1 and CDR2: SEHNR, FQNEAQ (reference sequence). As DNA, the CDR3 is TGTGCCAGCAGCTTAGTAGCGGCAACTAATGAAAAACTGTTTTTT. Translated, it gives CASSLVAATNEKLFF.

This clone was found once. The chain joins TRBV27 to TRBJ1-2, with D uncertain. This CDR3 comprises 16 residues. CDR1 and CDR2 (germline): MNHEY, SMNVEV (reference sequence). With 3 bases removed from V and 6 bases from J, the gap between germline ends came to 20 bases. The CDR3 sequence is CASSFTPAGAPNGYTF. The CDR3 DNA follows: TGTGCCAGCAGTTTCACTCCGGCAGGCGCCCCTAATGGCTACACCTTC.

This clone occurred a few times. The chain has TRBV7-3 and TRBJ2-1, with unresolved D. V was cut by 0 bases and J by 6 bases, with 6 bases left in between. The germline gives CDR1 SGHTA, CDR2 FQGTGA. This CDR3 comprises 13 residues. In DNA form, the CDR3 reads TGTGCCAGCAGCTTAACCAGGCTCAATGAGCAGTTCTTC. Amino acid sequence: CASSLTRLNEQFF.

This chain links TRBV5-1 with TRBJ2-7, with 12 bases fitting TRBD2. CDR1 and CDR2 from the germline V gene are SGHRS and YFSETQ. The CDR3 consists of 15 residues. V shed 4 bases and J 2 bases; nucleotides not matched to a gene: 4. Written as DNA, the CDR3 is TGCGCCAGCAGCAGGCTAGCGGGGGGGACCTACGAGCAGTACTTC. Protein product: CASSRLAGGTYEQYF. The full variable domain, rest sourced from reference TRBV5-1 and TRBJ2-7, is KAGVTQTPRYLIKTRGQQVTLSCSPISGHRSVSWYQQTPGQGLQFLFEYFSETQRNKGNFPGRFSGRQFSNSRSEMNVSTLELGDSALYLCASSRLAGGTYEQYFGPGTRLTVT.

A few counts support this clone. The chain couples TRBV5-6 to TRBJ2-1; TRBD2 agrees at 8 bases. Germline loops: CDR1 SGHDT, CDR2 YYEEEE. CDR3 length: 13 amino acids. V was clipped by 2 bases and J by 10 bases; unmatched bases: 5. The CDR3: CASSLGLAGEQFF. CDR3 nucleotides: TGTGCCAGCAGCTTAGGACTAGCTGGCGAGCAGTTCTTC.

The chain has TRBV11-3 and TRBJ1-1, with D possibly matching TRBD1 (6 bases). Trimming cost V 4 bases and J 8 bases, with 17 bases left between them. CDR3 length: 14 amino acids. CDR1 and CDR2 (germline): SGHNT, YENEEA. CDR3 in amino acids: CASSSRGGASEAFF. The CDR3 bases are TGTGCCAGCAGCTCCCGGGGGGGGGCCAGCGAAGCTTTCTTT.

The rearrangement joins TRBV6-6 to TRBJ2-7, with 7 bases aligning to TRBD2. This CDR3 has 16 amino acids. The V gene's germline CDR1 is MNHNY and CDR2 SVGAGI (reference sequence). Trimming at V came to 2 bases and at J to 3 bases, leaving 10 bases not matched to a gene. CDR3 residues: CASSYPPREGNYEQYF. The CDR3 DNA follows: TGTGCCAGCAGTTACCCCCCCAGGGAGGGCAACTACGAGCAGTACTTC.

This clone was seen only a few times. This chain joins TRBV5-5 and TRBJ2-1, with a weak D call TRBD2 (6 bases). V lost 3 bases and J lost 4, with 14 bases in between. This CDR3 has 15 amino acids. Germline lookup yields CDR1 SGHKS and CDR2 YYEKEE (reference sequence). The CDR3 loop is CASSSGRLAYNEQFF. DNA for the CDR3: TGTGCCAGCAGCTCAGGGCGTCTAGCGTACAATGAGCAGTTCTTC.

The gene calls are TRBV7-9 and TRBJ1-5; TRBD1 matches at 7 bases. The CDR3 is made up of 15 amino acids. The V gene's germline CDR1 is SEHNR and CDR2 FQNEAQ (reference sequence). V was clipped by 5 bases and J by 4 bases; unmatched bases: 8. The CDR3 nucleotides are TGTGCCAGCAGCGACACCGGGACAGCGAATCAGCCCCAGCATTTT. It translates to CASSDTGTANQPQHF. The variable domain in full, with the rest retrieved from reference TRBV7-9 and TRBJ1-5, is DTGVSQNPRHKITKRGQNVTFRCDPISEHNRLYWYRQTLGQGPEFLTYFQNEAQLEKSRLLSDRFSAERPKGSFSTLEIQRTEQGDSAMYLCASSDTGTANQPQHFGDGTRLSIL.

The chain couples TRBV7-3 to TRBJ2-3; 7 bases line up with TRBD2. The CDR3 sequence is 16 residues long. The ends lost 5 bases at V and 3 bases at J; junction bases unmatched: 11. Germline lookup yields CDR1 SGHTA and CDR2 FQGTGA. The CDR3 here is CASSPGLLSSTDTQYF. CDR3 DNA sequence: TGTGCCAGCAGCCCGGGACTACTCTCTTCGACAGATACGCAGTATTTT.

The chain carries TRBV5-5 and TRBJ2-2; D is possibly TRBD2 (6 bases). Germline V CDR1 and CDR2: SGHKS, YYEKEE (reference sequence). The V and J ends lost 2 bases and 7 bases respectively, with 9 bases between them. This CDR3 region has 13 residues. This CDR3 reads CASSFRGSGELFF. As DNA, the CDR3 is TGTGCCAGCAGCTTTCGGGGGAGCGGGGAGCTGTTTTTT.

V is TRBV12-1 and J is TRBJ2-1; TRBD2 reflects the table's D call only, with no check against the DNA. TRBV12-1 is an annotated pseudogene. The CDR3 covers 16 residues. The CDR3 nucleotides are TGTGCCAGCAGCTTTGTACTAGCGGGGGGCGGGAATGAGCAGTTCTTC. Translation: CASSFVLAGGGNEQFF.

The chain has TRBV10-2 and TRBJ1-2; possible D gene TRBD1, 6 bases. Germline V CDR1 and CDR2: WSHSY, SAAADI. Trimming shortened V by 6 bases and J by 4 bases, and 12 bases separated the two germline ends. The CDR3 covers 13 residues. In DNA form, the CDR3 reads TGCGCCAGCAGCGAGACAGGACCCTATGGCTACACCTTC. Its protein is CASSETGPYGYTF.

This rearrangement joins TRBV28 to TRBJ1-2, with TRBD1 as a possible D gene (5 bases). Per the germline V gene, CDR1 is MDHEN and CDR2 is SYDVKM. The V end was cut by 2 bases, the J end by 4 bases, with 8 bases between. CDR3 length equals 13 residues. CDR3 sequence: CASSLRQSYGYTF. The CDR3 DNA follows: TGTGCCAGCAGTTTACGACAGAGCTATGGCTACACCTTC.

V gene TRBV20-1 combines with J gene TRBJ2-7; 9 bases agree with TRBD1. Trimming cost V 6 bases and J 6 bases; bases outside gene matches: 3. This CDR3 is built from 11 residues. CDR1 DFQATT and CDR2 SNEGSKA come from the germline V gene (reference sequence). In nucleotides, the CDR3 is TGCAGTGCGGACAGGGGTACCGAGCAGTACTTC. Translation gives CSADRGTEQYF.

The chain has TRBV5-6 and TRBJ1-2; D unresolved. Germline V CDR1 and CDR2: SGHDT, YYEEEE. This CDR3 is 13 amino acids long. Trimming removed 1 base at V and 2 bases at J, with 6 bases between. CDR3 nucleotides: TGTGCCAGCAGCTTGAGAGGGAACTATGGCTACACCTTC. Translating gives CASSLRGNYGYTF.

This chain uses TRBV2 with TRBJ2-7, with D perhaps TRBD1 (6 bases). V gave up 5 bases and J gave up 1 base, with 15 bases separating them. Germline CDR1 and CDR2: SNHLY and FYNNEI. The CDR3 has 15 residues. The CDR3 is CASSYTNRESYEQYF. In DNA form, the CDR3 reads TGTGCCAGCAGTTACACCAACAGGGAGTCCTACGAGCAGTACTTC.

The genes are TRBV5-6 and TRBJ2-5, with 7 nucleotides matching TRBD1. Germline loops: CDR1 SGHDT, CDR2 YYEEEE. The CDR3 sequence is 14 residues long. The ends lost 4 bases at V and 5 bases at J; junction bases unmatched: 8. The DNA of the CDR3 is TGTGCCAGCAGCGTACAGGGGACCCAGGAGACCCAGTACTTC. This translates into CASSVQGTQETQYF.

By sample share, this clone is medium-sized. V and J are TRBV19 and TRBJ2-7, with 7 bases that match TRBD1. The CDR3 runs 13 residues. Germline CDR1 and CDR2: LNHDA and SQIVND (reference sequence). V shed 5 bases, J shed 2 bases, and the junction held 3 bases outside the gene matches. For the CDR3, the DNA is TGTGCCAGTAGTGCCGGACAGGCCTACGAGCAGTACTTC. This codes for CASSAGQAYEQYF.

The sample holds a few counts of this clone. Here the CDR3 DNA reads TGTGCCAGCAGCTTTCCCGACTACCTGACAGGTCCTGAGCAGTACTTC. It translates to CASSFPDYLTGPEQYF. The V call is TRBV7-2, the J call TRBJ2-7; TRBD1 might be the D (6 bases). CDR3 length: 16 amino acids. V was trimmed by 3 bases and J by 7 bases, leaving 22 bases between them. Germline-derived CDR1 and CDR2 are SGHTA and FQGNSA.

In its sample, this clone was seen once. In DNA form, the CDR3 reads TGTGCCAGCAGTTCTACGTTTCGACAGGGCCGCGAGCAGTACTTC. It translates to CASSSTFRQGREQYF. The V and J genes are TRBV6-5 and TRBJ2-7; 7 positions match TRBD1. CDR3 length equals 15 residues. Germline assignment: CDR1 MNHEY and CDR2 SVGAGI. V lost 4 bases, J lost 6 bases, and 12 bases stayed unmatched.

The CDR3 DNA reads TGTGCCAGCAGCCCGCGTAGGGGGGGCTACACAGATACGCAGTATTTT. As protein: CASSPRRGGYTDTQYF. This chain joins TRBV7-2 and TRBJ2-3; D may be TRBD2 (7 bases). The CDR3 contains 16 residues. Per the germline V gene, CDR1 is SGHTA and CDR2 is FQGNSA. Trimming stripped 5 bases from V and 2 bases from J, with 17 bases between.

This clone was detected a few times. V is TRBV29-1 and J is TRBJ2-5, with 9 bases matching TRBD2. CDR1 and CDR2 (germline): SQVTM, ANQGSEA. The CDR3 loop spans 14 amino acids. V dropped 5 bases and J dropped 5; count of bases not matched to a gene: 9. CDR3 residues: CSVLGRGGGETQYF. For the CDR3, the DNA is TGCAGCGTTCTTGGGCGGGGGGGCGGTGAGACCCAGTACTTC.

The rearrangement links TRBV7-9 to TRBJ2-5; the match to TRBD1 covers 8 bases. Per the germline V gene, CDR1 is SEHNR and CDR2 is FQNEAQ (reference sequence). The CDR3 has 16 amino acids. Trimming at V came to 4 bases and at J to 3 bases, leaving 10 bases not matched to a gene. As DNA, the CDR3 is TGTGCCAGCAGCTCACAGACAGGGGCCCGAGAAGAGACCCAGTACTTC. Amino acid sequence: CASSSQTGAREETQYF.

CDR3 coding DNA: TGTGCCAGCAACACGCCCTCTGGGGCCAACGTCCTGACTTTC. The encoded protein is CASNTPSGANVLTF. The chain has TRBV9 and TRBJ2-6; D remains unclear. Trimming took off 6 bases at V and 0 bases at J, with 7 bases between the two ends. The CDR3 contains 14 residues. Germline assignment: CDR1 SGDLS and CDR2 YYNGEE. Looking up the rest from reference TRBV9 and TRBJ2-6 gives the full variable domain: DSGVTQTPKHLITATGQRVTLRCSPRSGDLSVYWYQQSLDQGLQFLIQYYNGEERAKGNILERFSAQQFPDLHSELNLSSLELGDSALYFCASNTPSGANVLTFGAGSRLTVL.

The chain employs TRBV27 and TRBJ1-1; D is undetermined. V was trimmed by 6 bases and J by 3 bases, leaving 11 bases between them. The CDR3 has 13 residues. Per germline, CDR1 MNHEY and CDR2 SMNVEV (reference sequence). As DNA, the CDR3 is TGTGCCAGCAGCTCCGGGTCTGACACTGAAGCTTTCTTT. This codes for CASSSGSDTEAFF.

V and J are TRBV11-2 and TRBJ2-3, with 8 bases lining up with TRBD1. In germline, CDR1 is SGHAT, CDR2 FQNNGV. The CDR3 loop spans 14 amino acids. After removal of 6 bases from V and 4 bases from J, the junction contained 6 bases not matched to a gene. For the CDR3, the DNA is TGTGCCAGCAGTCTCGGGACAGGCGCAGATACGCAGTATTTT. Translating gives CASSLGTGADTQYF.

The chain combines TRBV5-4 with TRBJ2-2; 9 bases map to TRBD2. This CDR3 has 15 amino acids. Germline-derived CDR1 and CDR2 are SGHNT and YYREEE (reference sequence). V lost 4 bases and J lost 1; bases outside the gene matches: 2. In DNA, the CDR3 is TGTGCCAGCAGCCTGCGGGGGGGGAACACCGGGGAGCTGTTTTTT. Its translation is CASSLRGGNTGELFF.